The clone carrying this T cell receptor beta chain was picked up a small number of times. Unique molecular identifiers featured in how the TCRbeta library was prepared. TCRdb reanalysed the PCR reads using MiXCR and keeps one entry per CDR3 protein. The data contain 450,000 to 550,000 distinct CDR3 sequences, around 10% of them singletons. Germline V CDR1 and CDR2: SGHRS, YFSETQ. The CDR3 loop spans 18 amino acids. Between the trimmed V and J ends, which lost 1 base and 3 bases, there was a span of 23 bases. This sample was included in a study of T-cell reconstitution after alpha-beta-depleted transplantation in children.

The TCR sequence derives from a female patient aged 2-10 years who had a stem cell transplant for aplastic anemia, so the T cells may come from the graft donor. The starting material was PBMCs, mostly from graft donor cells, obtained 180 days after TCRalphabeta/CD19-depleted stem cell transplant. The V call is TRBV5-1, the J call TRBJ2-7; D gene uncertain. The DNA for the CDR3 is TGCGCCAGCAGCTTGTGGCTGGGTCAGCGATTCGCGAACTACGAGCAGTACTTC. This encodes CASSLWLGQRFANYEQYF. The full variable domain, with the rest looked up from reference TRBV5-1 and TRBJ2-7, is KAGVTQTPRYLIKTRGQQVTLSCSPISGHRSVSWYQQTPGQGLQFLFEYFSETQRNKGNFPGRFSGRQFSNSRSEMNVSTLELGDSALYLCASSLWLGQRFANYEQYFGPGTRLTVT.